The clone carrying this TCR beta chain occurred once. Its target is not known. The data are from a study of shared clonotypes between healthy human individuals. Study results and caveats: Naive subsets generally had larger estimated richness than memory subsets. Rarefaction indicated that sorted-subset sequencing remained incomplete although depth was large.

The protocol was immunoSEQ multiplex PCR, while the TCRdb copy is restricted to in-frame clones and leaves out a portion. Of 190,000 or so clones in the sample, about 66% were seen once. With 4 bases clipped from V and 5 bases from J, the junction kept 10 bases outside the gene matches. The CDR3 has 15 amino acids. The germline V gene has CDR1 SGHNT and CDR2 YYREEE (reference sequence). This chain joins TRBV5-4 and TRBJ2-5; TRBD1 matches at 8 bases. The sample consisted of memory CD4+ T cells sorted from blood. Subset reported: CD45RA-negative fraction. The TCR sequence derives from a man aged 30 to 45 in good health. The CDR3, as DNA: TGTGCCAGCAGCCCAGGACAGGGATTGGGGGAGACCCAGTACTTC. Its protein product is CASSPGQGLGETQYF.